The table lists the clone carrying this TCR beta chain with a count of one. These data originate in a study of technical replicates of blood from four donors. This CDR3 has 15 residues. Trimming pared 3 bases from V and 0 bases from J, leaving 12 bases between. Germline values: CDR1 MDHEN, CDR2 SYDVKM. The table came from immunoSEQ multiplex PCR; TCRdb's copy has only in-frame clones and leaves some out. The table includes about 100,000 clones, approximately 96% detected once. This clonotype originated in a human donor in good health. V and J are TRBV28 and TRBJ2-7, with D perhaps TRBD1 (6 bases). Sequencing was done on a sample of T cells isolated from PBMCs. The CDR3 loop is CASSLGTLSSYEQYF. The CDR3 DNA reads as TGTGCCAGCAGTTTGGGGACACTTAGCTCCTACGAGCAGTACTTC.